Shown below are 31 T cell receptor beta chains from a single sample sequenced in a study of blood T cell repertoires in COVID-19. The table came from immunoSEQ multiplex PCR; TCRdb's copy has only in-frame clones and leaves some out. The sample records some 230,000 clones, around 81% being singletons. Sequenced: peripheral blood. These receptors all come from a woman younger than 45 who had recovered from COVID-19.

The chain couples TRBV28 to TRBJ2-1; D remains unclear. CDR3 length: 13 residues. Trimming removed 1 base at V and 6 bases at J, with 7 bases between. Germline V lookup: CDR1 MDHEN, CDR2 SYDVKM. CDR3 coding DNA: TGTGCCAGCAGTTTATATATCAGCAATGAGCAGTTCTTC. This sequence encodes CASSLYISNEQFF.

The chain is built from TRBV27 and TRBJ2-7, with 8 bases matching TRBD2. After removal of 3 bases from V and 0 bases from J, the junction contained 7 bases not matched to a gene. The CDR3 has 16 amino acids. Germline CDR1 is MNHEY and CDR2 is SMNVEV (reference sequence). CDR3 in DNA: TGTGCCAGCAGTTTCGTCCCCAGCGGGAGCTCCTACGAGCAGTACTTC. This encodes CASSFVPSGSSYEQYF.

In its sample, this clone was seen a few times. This sequence joins TRBV19 and TRBJ1-2; the match to TRBD1 covers 9 bases. V was pared by 11 bases and J by 10 bases, with 11 bases of the junction left unmatched. The CDR3 runs 12 residues. Germline V gene lookup returns CDR1 LNHDA and CDR2 SQIVND (reference sequence). The CDR3 here is CAGKGDREDYTF. The CDR3 bases are TGTGCCGGAAAGGGGGACAGGGAAGACTACACCTTC.

The CDR3, as DNA: TGTGCCAGCAGGGACCCTAGCACAGATACGCAGTATTTT. Translated, it gives CASRDPSTDTQYF. V gene TRBV6-4 combines with J gene TRBJ2-3; the D is unclear. The V end was cut by 6 bases, the J end by 0 bases, with 7 bases between. CDR1 is MRHNA and CDR2 is SNTAGT in the germline V gene. This CDR3 is 13 amino acids long.

The genes are TRBV5-1 and TRBJ2-6, with 7 nucleotides matching TRBD1. With V trimmed by 4 bases and J by 7 bases, 14 bases remained unmatched. Germline V lookup: CDR1 SGHRS, CDR2 YFSETQ. CDR3 size: 17 residues. CDR3 nucleotides: TGCGCCAGCAGCATGCGGACAGGCGCTCTTGTTGCCAACGTCCTGACTTTC. As protein: CASSMRTGALVANVLTF.

The chain is built from TRBV3-1 (or the pseudogene TRBV3-2) and TRBJ2-2, with no clear D. Per the germline V gene, CDR1 is LGHDT and CDR2 is YNNKEL (reference sequence). The CDR3 covers 14 residues. V shed 1 base and J shed 4 bases, with 7 bases lying between them. CDR3 sequence: CASSQVLGTGELFF. The CDR3 nucleotides are TGTGCCAGCAGCCAAGTTCTAGGCACCGGGGAGCTGTTTTTT.

Concerning this clone itself: Since the CDR3 does not end with the conserved phenylalanine or tryptophan, this likely comes from a read error. Because the CDR3's place on the DNA is in doubt, the DNA is left out and the CDR3 is given as listed by TCRdb. The V call is TRBV19, the J call TRBJ1-2. The V gene's germline CDR1 is LNHDA and CDR2 SQIVND (reference sequence). The CDR3 numbers 9 amino acids, ends counted. The CDR3 sequence is CATTSGRPD.

V usage is TRBV5-6 and J usage is TRBJ1-1; 7 nucleotides align to TRBD1. Germline CDR1 reads SGHDT; CDR2 reads YYEEEE. The CDR3 runs to 15 residues. With V trimmed by 0 bases and J by 5 bases, 7 bases remained unmatched. The CDR3 protein is CASSLVRGLDTEAFF. CDR3 nucleotide sequence: TGTGCCAGCAGCTTGGTGAGGGGGCTGGATACTGAAGCTTTCTTT.

The chain uses TRBV7-9 and TRBJ2-1, with 9 bases fitting TRBD2. This CDR3 has 19 amino acids. Looked up from germline, CDR1 is SEHNR and CDR2 is FQNEAQ (reference sequence). The J segment lost 1 base and the V segment lost 4 bases, leaving 14 bases of the junction unmatched. CDR3 in DNA: TGTGCCAGCAGCTCCTCCCCGGGGACTAGCCCGCGATCCTACAATGAGCAGTTCTTC. The encoded protein is CASSSSPGTSPRSYNEQFF.

This sequence joins TRBV27 and TRBJ1-2; 8 bases line up with TRBD1. The CDR3 covers 15 residues. V shed 3 bases, J shed 2 bases, and the junction held 5 bases outside the gene matches. CDR1 and CDR2 (germline): MNHEY, SMNVEV (reference sequence). The CDR3 region is CASSFTGGANYGYTF. CDR3 DNA: TGTGCCAGCAGTTTCACAGGGGGAGCCAACTATGGCTACACCTTC.

The chain couples TRBV27 to TRBJ2-3; 12 bases align to TRBD2. The CDR3 extends over 17 amino acids. CDR1 is MNHEY and CDR2 is SMNVEV in the germline V gene (reference sequence). Trimming took 4 bases from V and 5 from J; bases not matched to a gene: 10. The CDR3 coding sequence is TGTGCCAGCAGTTCCCTCGGACTAGCGGGAATTAGAGATACGCAGTATTTT. This translates into CASSSLGLAGIRDTQYF.

The chain combines TRBV6-5 with TRBJ1-4; no clear D. The CDR3 consists of 15 residues. Looked up from germline, CDR1 is MNHEY and CDR2 is SVGAGI. V was pared by 6 bases and J by 1 base, with 12 bases between. The CDR3 coding sequence is TGTGCCAGCAGCGCAGTGGCGGTAACTAATGAAAAACTGTTTTTT. This sequence encodes CASSAVAVTNEKLFF.

CDR3 sequence (DNA): TGTGCCAGCAGGCTAGCGGGAGCTCCAGAGGAGCAGTTCTTC. Translation gives CASRLAGAPEEQFF. V usage is TRBV11-2 and J usage is TRBJ2-1; 10 nucleotides match TRBD2. This CDR3 comprises 14 residues. Trimming cost V 6 bases and J 10 bases; bases outside gene matches: 9. Germline CDR1 SGHAT, CDR2 FQNNGV.

The chain couples TRBV24-1 to TRBJ2-2; 8 bases fit TRBD2. V lost 10 bases to trimming and J lost 13 bases; unmatched junction nucleotides: 13. The CDR3 contains 13 residues. Germline V gene data show CDR1 as KGHDR and CDR2 as SFDVKD. CDR3 nucleotide sequence: TGTGCCACGCGGGAGGCTGCAGCGGACAGGCTGTTTTTT. This gives the protein CATREAAADRLFF.

The rearrangement uses TRBV7-9 and TRBJ1-2, with TRBD1 matching 8 bases. CDR3 size: 16 residues. Germline values: CDR1 SEHNR, CDR2 FQNEAQ (reference sequence). V trimming: 4 bases; J trimming: 8 bases; junction bases outside the gene matches: 15. This chain's CDR3 is CASSSGEGQGTRGYTF. CDR3 nucleotides: TGTGCCAGCAGCTCAGGTGAAGGACAGGGAACTAGGGGCTACACCTTC.

The chain carries TRBV10-1 and TRBJ2-1, with 10 positions matching TRBD2. V was pared by 7 bases and J by 3 bases, with 3 bases of the junction left unmatched. Germline V CDR1 and CDR2: WNHNN, SYGVQD (reference sequence). This CDR3 is built from 14 residues. CDR3 sequence reads: CASTPSGGYNEQFF. CDR3 DNA: TGCGCCAGCACTCCTAGCGGGGGCTACAATGAGCAGTTCTTC.

This sequence joins TRBV7-2 and TRBJ1-1; D not resolved. V dropped 4 bases and J dropped 0 bases, with 9 bases sitting between them. CDR1 and CDR2 (germline): SGHTA, FQGNSA. The CDR3 has 14 residues. The CDR3 here is CASSSPRVNTEAFF. The DNA of the CDR3 is TGTGCCAGCAGCTCTCCGAGGGTGAACACTGAAGCTTTCTTT.

The genes are TRBV15 and TRBJ2-7; D may be TRBD2 (5 bases). Germline CDR1 LNHNV, CDR2 YYDKDF (reference sequence). V gave up 0 bases and J gave up 6 bases, with 9 bases separating them. CDR3 length equals 13 residues. The CDR3 sequence: CATSRDGGREQYF. The CDR3 DNA reads as TGTGCCACCAGCAGAGATGGCGGGCGCGAGCAGTACTTC.

The chain uses TRBV27 and TRBJ2-3; D might be TRBD2 (7 bases). Germline loops: CDR1 MNHEY, CDR2 SMNVEV (reference sequence). V was shortened by 1 base and J by 12 bases, with 14 bases between the two germline ends. CDR3 length: 13 amino acids. CDR3 residues: CASSLYGGGEQYF. For the CDR3, the DNA is TGTGCCAGCAGTTTATATGGGGGGGGCGAACAGTATTTT.

V usage is TRBV6-5 and J usage is TRBJ2-5; tentatively, D is TRBD1 (5 bases). From germline, CDR1 is MNHEY and CDR2 SVGAGI. The CDR3 spans 13 residues. Trimming shortened V by 6 bases and J by 1 base, and 9 bases separated the two germline ends. Here the CDR3 DNA reads TGTGCCAGCAGACGGACATTCCAAGAGACCCAGTACTTC. This sequence encodes CASRRTFQETQYF.

This clone was seen a single time. The rearrangement uses TRBV24-1 and TRBJ2-2, with 13 nucleotides matching TRBD2. The CDR3 is 16 residues long. With V trimmed by 3 bases and J by 7 bases, 4 bases remained unmatched. Germline lookup yields CDR1 KGHDR and CDR2 SFDVKD. CDR3 nucleotide sequence: TGTGCCACCAGTGATCTGGGACTAGCGGGGTACGGGGAGCTGTTTTTT. Its protein is CATSDLGLAGYGELFF.

The chain couples TRBV30 to TRBJ2-1, with 9 bases that match TRBD2. The germline CDR1 and CDR2 sequences are GTSNPN and SVGIG (reference sequence). After removal of 1 base from V and 8 bases from J, the junction contained 6 bases not matched to a gene. This CDR3 is 14 amino acids long. The CDR3 sequence is CAWSAGLASYEQFF. The DNA of the CDR3 is TGTGCCTGGAGTGCGGGACTAGCTAGCTATGAGCAGTTCTTC.

The chain employs TRBV14 and TRBJ2-5; D is possibly TRBD2 (8 bases). V lost 4 bases and J 1 base, leaving 22 bases between the germline ends. CDR3 length: 18 amino acids. Germline values: CDR1 SGHDN, CDR2 FVKESK. This chain's CDR3 is CASSPSGGSGIFQETQYF. In DNA, the CDR3 is TGTGCCAGCAGCCCTTCAGGGGGTAGCGGGATTTTCCAAGAGACCCAGTACTTC.

V usage is TRBV7-2 and J usage is TRBJ2-3; TRBD2 matches 8 bases. The V gene's germline CDR1 is SGHTA and CDR2 FQGNSA. V gave up 5 bases and J gave up 9 bases; unmatched junction bases: 10. This CDR3 contains 14 residues. The CDR3 sequence: CASSPSAGVGTQYF. As DNA, the CDR3 is TGTGCCAGCAGCCCCTCAGCGGGAGTGGGAACGCAGTATTTT.

This clone was seen only a few times. V usage is TRBV10-1 and J usage is TRBJ2-1, with a tentative D call TRBD2 (6 bases). Germline V gene lookup returns CDR1 WNHNN and CDR2 SYGVQD (reference sequence). Between the trimmed V and J ends, which lost 6 bases and 8 bases, there was a span of 14 bases. This CDR3 has 13 residues. The CDR3 DNA reads TGCGCCAGCAGCGTAAGGCCTAGCGATGAGCAGTTCTTC. It yields the protein CASSVRPSDEQFF.

J is TRBJ2-7 and V is TRBV5-4, with 7 nucleotides matching TRBD2. V gave up 10 bases and J gave up 2 bases; unmatched junction bases: 6. CDR3 length: 12 amino acids. Germline V lookup: CDR1 SGHNT, CDR2 YYREEE (reference sequence). CDR3 coding DNA: TGTGCCGGATCTAGCGGCGCCTACGAGCAGTACTTC. Protein: CAGSSGAYEQYF.

This chain uses TRBV5-1 with TRBJ2-7; 7 bases line up with TRBD1. The CDR3 is 15 residues long. Trimming removed 7 bases from V and 0 bases from J; junction bases left unmatched: 10. CDR1 is SGHRS and CDR2 is YFSETQ in the germline V gene. Written as DNA, the CDR3 is TGCGCCAGCGGCGAGGGGGCGGCTAGCTCCTACGAGCAGTACTTC. It encodes CASGEGAASSYEQYF.

This chain uses TRBV30 with TRBJ2-2; D may be TRBD1 (7 bases). The CDR3 runs to 12 residues. V lost 3 bases and J lost 14, with 16 bases in between. Germline loops: CDR1 GTSNPN, CDR2 SVGIG (reference sequence). The CDR3 region has the DNA TGTGCCTGGAGCCGCAGGGGGGAGGAACTGTTTTTT. The encoded protein is CAWSRRGEELFF.

This clone was seen only a few times. This chain joins TRBV2 and TRBJ1-5; D call uncertain. Trimming removed 3 bases at V and 0 bases at J, with 12 bases between. Germline V gene sequence: CDR1 SNHLY, CDR2 FYNNEI. This CDR3 has 16 amino acids. In DNA, the CDR3 is TGTGCCAGCAGTGATCAGGCGGGAGATAGCAATCAGCCCCAGCATTTT. Amino acids: CASSDQAGDSNQPQHF.

The chain links TRBV7-3 to TRBJ2-7, with D tentatively TRBD2 (5 bases). The CDR3 is 13 amino acids. Per the germline V gene, CDR1 is SGHTA and CDR2 is FQGTGA. V dropped 1 base and J dropped 5 bases, with 9 bases sitting between them. The DNA of the CDR3 is TGTGCCAGCAGCTTAAGGAGGACCCACGAGCAGTACTTC. Translated, it gives CASSLRRTHEQYF.

The chain carries TRBV7-6 and TRBJ2-1; 7 nucleotides line up with TRBD2. Trimming at V came to 1 base and at J to 6 bases, leaving 9 bases not matched to a gene. Germline assignment: CDR1 SGHVS and CDR2 FNYEAQ. CDR3 length equals 16 residues. The CDR3 loop reads CASSLEVGGPGNEQFF. As DNA, the CDR3 is TGTGCCAGCAGCTTAGAAGTGGGAGGGCCAGGCAATGAGCAGTTCTTC.